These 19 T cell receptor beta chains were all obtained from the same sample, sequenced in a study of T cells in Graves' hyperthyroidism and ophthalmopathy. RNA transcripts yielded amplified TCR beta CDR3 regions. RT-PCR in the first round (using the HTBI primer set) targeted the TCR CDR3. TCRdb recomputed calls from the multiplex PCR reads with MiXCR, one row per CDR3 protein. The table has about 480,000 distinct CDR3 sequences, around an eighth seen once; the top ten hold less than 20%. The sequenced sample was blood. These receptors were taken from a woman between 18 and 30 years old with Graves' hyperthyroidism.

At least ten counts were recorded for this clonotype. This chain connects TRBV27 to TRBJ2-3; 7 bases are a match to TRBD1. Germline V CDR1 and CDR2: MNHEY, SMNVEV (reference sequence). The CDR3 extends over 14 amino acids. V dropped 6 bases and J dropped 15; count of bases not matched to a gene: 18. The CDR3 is CASRTRGLDRYAYF. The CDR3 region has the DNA TGTGCCAGCAGGACGAGGGGGCTGGACAGATACGCCTATTTT.

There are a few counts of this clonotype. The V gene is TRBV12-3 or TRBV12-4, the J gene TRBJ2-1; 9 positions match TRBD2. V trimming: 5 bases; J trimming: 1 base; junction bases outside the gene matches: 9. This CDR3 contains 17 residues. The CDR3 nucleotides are TGTGCCAGCAGTCCCGCCCCGACTAGCGGTTCCTACAATGAGCAGTTCTTC. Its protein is CASSPAPTSGSYNEQFF.

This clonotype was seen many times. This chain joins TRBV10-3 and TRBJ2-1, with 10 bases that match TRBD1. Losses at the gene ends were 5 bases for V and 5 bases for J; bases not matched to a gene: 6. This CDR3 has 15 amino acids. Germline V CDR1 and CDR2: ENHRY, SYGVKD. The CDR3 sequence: CAISSGTGVHNEQFF. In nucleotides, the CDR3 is TGTGCCATCAGTTCCGGGACAGGGGTCCACAATGAGCAGTTCTTC.

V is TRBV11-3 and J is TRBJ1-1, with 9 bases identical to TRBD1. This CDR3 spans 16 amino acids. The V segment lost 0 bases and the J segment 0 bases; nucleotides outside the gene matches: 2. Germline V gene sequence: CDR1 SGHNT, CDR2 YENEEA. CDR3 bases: TGTGCCAGCAGCTTAGAGGGACAGGGTTTGAACACTGAAGCTTTCTTT. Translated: CASSLEGQGLNTEAFF.

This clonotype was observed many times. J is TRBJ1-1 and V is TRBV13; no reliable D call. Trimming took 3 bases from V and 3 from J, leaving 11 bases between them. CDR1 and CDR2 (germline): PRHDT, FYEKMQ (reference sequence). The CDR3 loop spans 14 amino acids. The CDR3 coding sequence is TGTGCCAGCAGCTTCCAGGAAGGGTACACTGAAGCTTTCTTT. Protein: CASSFQEGYTEAFF. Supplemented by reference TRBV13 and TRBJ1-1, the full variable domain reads AAGVIQSPRHLIKEKRETATLKCYPIPRHDTVYWYQQGPGQDPQFLISFYEKMQSDKGSIPDRFSAQQFSDYHSELNMSSLELGDSALYFCASSFQEGYTEAFFGQGTRLTVV.

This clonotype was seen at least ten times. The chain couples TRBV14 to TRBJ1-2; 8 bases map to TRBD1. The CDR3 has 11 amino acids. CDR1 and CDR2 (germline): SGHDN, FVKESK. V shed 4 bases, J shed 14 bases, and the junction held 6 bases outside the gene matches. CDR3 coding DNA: TGTGCCAGCAGCCCGGACAGGGTTAGGACCTTC. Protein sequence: CASSPDRVRTF. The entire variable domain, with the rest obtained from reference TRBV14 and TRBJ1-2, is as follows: EAGVTQFPSHSVIEKGQTVTLRCDPISGHDNLYWYRRVMGKEIKFLLHFVKESKQDESGMPNNRFLAERTGGTYSTLKVQPAELEDSGVYFCASSPDRVRTFGSGTRLTVV.

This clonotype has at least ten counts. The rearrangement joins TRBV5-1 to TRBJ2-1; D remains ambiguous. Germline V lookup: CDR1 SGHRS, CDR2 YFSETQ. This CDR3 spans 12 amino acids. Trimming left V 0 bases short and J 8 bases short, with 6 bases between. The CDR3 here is CASSLVFDEQFF. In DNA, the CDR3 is TGCGCCAGCAGCTTGGTTTTCGATGAGCAGTTCTTC.

DNA of the CDR3: TGCGCCAGCAGCGGAACCGGGACTAGCGCCAGGGAGACCCAGTACTTC. As protein: CASSGTGTSARETQYF. The J gene is TRBJ2-5, the V gene TRBV5-1, with TRBD2 matching 10 bases. The V gene end was trimmed by 4 bases and the J gene end by 5 bases; junction bases not matched to a gene: 11. In germline, CDR1 is SGHRS, CDR2 YFSETQ. The CDR3 totals 16 residues.

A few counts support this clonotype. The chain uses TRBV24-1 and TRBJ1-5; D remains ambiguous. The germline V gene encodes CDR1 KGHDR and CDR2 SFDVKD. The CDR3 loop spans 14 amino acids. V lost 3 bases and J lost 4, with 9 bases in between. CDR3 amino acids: CATSDPGVNQPQHF. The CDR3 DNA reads TGTGCCACCAGTGATCCCGGTGTTAATCAGCCCCAGCATTTT.

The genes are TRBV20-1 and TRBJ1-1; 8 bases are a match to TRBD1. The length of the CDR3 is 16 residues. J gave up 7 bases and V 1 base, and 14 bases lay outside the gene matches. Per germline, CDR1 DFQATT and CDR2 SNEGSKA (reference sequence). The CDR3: CSARASGGWGYGEAFF. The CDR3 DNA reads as TGCAGTGCTAGAGCGTCAGGGGGCTGGGGGTACGGTGAAGCTTTCTTT.

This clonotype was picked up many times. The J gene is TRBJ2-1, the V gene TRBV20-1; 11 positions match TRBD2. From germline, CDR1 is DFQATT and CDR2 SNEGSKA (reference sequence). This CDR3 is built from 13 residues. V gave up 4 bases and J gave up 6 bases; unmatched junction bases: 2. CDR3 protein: CSAISGRVNEQFF. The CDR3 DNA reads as TGCAGTGCTATTAGCGGGAGGGTCAATGAGCAGTTCTTC.

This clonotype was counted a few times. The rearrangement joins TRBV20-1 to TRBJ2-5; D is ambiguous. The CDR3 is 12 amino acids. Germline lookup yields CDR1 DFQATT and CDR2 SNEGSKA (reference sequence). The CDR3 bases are TGCAGCTTTGCTAGGTCCCAAGAGACCCAGTACTTC. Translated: CSFARSQETQYF.

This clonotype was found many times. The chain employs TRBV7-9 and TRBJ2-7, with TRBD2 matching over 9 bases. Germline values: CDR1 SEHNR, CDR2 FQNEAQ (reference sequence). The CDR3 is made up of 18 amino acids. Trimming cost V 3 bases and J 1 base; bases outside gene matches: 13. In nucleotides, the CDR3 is TGTGCCAGCAGCTTCACGCGTGCGCGGGAGGGCCGATCCTACGAGCAGTACTTC. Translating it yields CASSFTRAREGRSYEQYF.

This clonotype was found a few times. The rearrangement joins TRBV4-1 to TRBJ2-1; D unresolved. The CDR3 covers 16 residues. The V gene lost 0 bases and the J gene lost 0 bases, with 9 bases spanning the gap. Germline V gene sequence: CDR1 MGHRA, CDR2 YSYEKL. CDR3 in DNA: TGCGCCAGCAGCCAAGATCAGGCAAACTCCTACAATGAGCAGTTCTTC. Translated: CASSQDQANSYNEQFF.

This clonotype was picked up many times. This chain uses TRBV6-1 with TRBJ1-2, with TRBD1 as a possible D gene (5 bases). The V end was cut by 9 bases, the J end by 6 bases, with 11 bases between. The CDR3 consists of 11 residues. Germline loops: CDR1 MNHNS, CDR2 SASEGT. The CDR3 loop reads CASRGGDGYTF. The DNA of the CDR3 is TGTGCCAGTCGGGGGGGGGATGGCTACACCTTC.

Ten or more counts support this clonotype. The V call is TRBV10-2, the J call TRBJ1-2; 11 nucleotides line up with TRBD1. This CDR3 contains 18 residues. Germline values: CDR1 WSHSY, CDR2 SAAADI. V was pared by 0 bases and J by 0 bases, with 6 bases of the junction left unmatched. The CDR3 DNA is TGCGCCAGCAGTGAGTCGAGGACAGGGGGCCCTGCTAACTATGGCTACACCTTC. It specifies CASSESRTGGPANYGYTF.

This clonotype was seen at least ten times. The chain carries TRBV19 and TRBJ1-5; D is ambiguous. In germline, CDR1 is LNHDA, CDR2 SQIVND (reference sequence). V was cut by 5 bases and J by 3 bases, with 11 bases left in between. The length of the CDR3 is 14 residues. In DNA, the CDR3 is TGTGCCAGTAGTCAACGGACTCCCAATCAGCCCCAGCATTTT. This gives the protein CASSQRTPNQPQHF.

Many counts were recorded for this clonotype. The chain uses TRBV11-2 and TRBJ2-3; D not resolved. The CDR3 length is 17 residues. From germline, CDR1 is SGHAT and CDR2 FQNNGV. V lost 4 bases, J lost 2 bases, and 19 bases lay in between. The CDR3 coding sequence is TGTGCCAGCAGCTCCGACCGAGACGGGTTAACCACAGATACGCAGTATTTT. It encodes CASSSDRDGLTTDTQYF.

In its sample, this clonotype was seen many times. CDR3 coding DNA: TGTGCCAGCAGTGGGGGCGTCTATGGCTACACCTTC. Translating gives CASSGGVYGYTF. The J gene is TRBJ1-2, the V gene TRBV9; a weak D match, TRBD1 (6 bases). V dropped 5 bases and J dropped 4 bases, with 9 bases sitting between them. CDR1 and CDR2 from the germline V gene are SGDLS and YYNGEE. The CDR3 runs 12 residues.